The rows below give T cell receptor beta chains drawn from one sample of a study of neurological immune-mediated disorders. TCRdb re-derived calls from the 5' RACE reads in MiXCR, one entry per CDR3 protein. The top ten clones hold roughly 4.8% of a sample with roughly 48,000 distinct CDR3 sequences, about an eighth of them seen once. Sequencing was performed on PBMCs. Source of these receptors: a male donor with HTLV-1-associated myelopathy (HAM/TSP). The CDR3 runs from the conserved cysteine through the conserved F or W. The D gene is left open where the match is weak. Clone sizes are given selectively: once, few, many, or a class where the clone is expanded.

cdr3_nt | cdr3_aa | clone_size | d_call | j_call | v_call
TGTGCCAGCAGTTTCCGACTGCACAGGTTGAACACTGAAGCTTTCTTT | CASSFRLHRLNTEAFF | NA | NA | TRBJ1-1 | TRBV6-2/TRBV6-3
TGCAGTGCTAGCCCAGGACGAGGGCAGCCCCAGCATTTT | CSASPGRGQPQHF | many | NA | TRBJ1-5 | TRBV20-1
TGCGCCAGCAGTGGCCCACGGGGGACCCAGTACTTC | CASSGPRGTQYF | many | NA | TRBJ2-5 | TRBV10-1
TGTGCCAGCAGCCGTCGGGGGTGGTACAATGAGCAGTTCTTC | CASSRRGWYNEQFF | many | NA | TRBJ2-1 | TRBV7-8
TGCAGTGCTAGAGGACAGGAACACTACTACGAGCAGTACTTC | CSARGQEHYYEQYF | many | NA | TRBJ2-7 | TRBV20-1
TGTGCCAGCAGCTCGCCCCTTGGGGGCGAGGCTAATGAAAAACTGTTTTTT | CASSSPLGGEANEKLFF | many | NA | TRBJ1-4 | TRBV7-9
TGTGCCAGCAGTTTGCCCGGACAGGGGCAAGAAAAACTGTTTTTT | CASSLPGQGQEKLFF | many | TRBD1 | TRBJ1-4 | TRBV28
TGTGCCAGCAGCCTCGGGACATCCAGTTTCTATGGCTACACCTTC | CASSLGTSSFYGYTF | many | NA | TRBJ1-2 | TRBV9
TGTGCCAGTCGAGCTTCCGGGACGAAAGATGGCTACACCTTC | CASRASGTKDGYTF | many | NA | TRBJ1-2 | TRBV6-2/TRBV6-3
TGTGCCAGCTCACCACCGGGACAGGGTGCGAGCACTGAAGCTTTCTTT | CASSPPGQGASTEAFF | many | TRBD1 | TRBJ1-1 | TRBV18
TGTGCCAGCAGCTTAGAGGGGGGGAAGCAAGAGACCCAGTACTTC | CASSLEGGKQETQYF | many | NA | TRBJ2-5 | TRBV7-9
TGCAGCGTTGGTGACGTTGATCAGCCCCAGCATTTT | CSVGDVDQPQHF | many | NA | TRBJ1-5 | TRBV29-1
TGTGCCAGCAGTTTCGGACTAGCGGGGACTGACACAGATACGCAGTATTTT | CASSFGLAGTDTDTQYF | NA | TRBD2 | TRBJ2-3 | TRBV6-2/TRBV6-3
TGCGCCAGCAGCCCAGGGGGGCAGCGCACAGATACGCAGTATTTT | CASSPGGQRTDTQYF | many | NA | TRBJ2-3 | TRBV4-3
TGTGCCACCAGCAGAGATCCCGGACGGAACGAGCAGTACTTC | CATSRDPGRNEQYF | many | NA | TRBJ2-7 | TRBV15
TGTGCCAGCACCCGCCTGGTTCCATCCTATGGCTACACCTTC | CASTRLVPSYGYTF | many | NA | TRBJ1-2 | TRBV6-6
TGCGCCAGCAGCTTGGAACAGGGAGGTACAGATACGCAGTATTTT | CASSLEQGGTDTQYF | many | NA | TRBJ2-3 | TRBV5-1
TGTGCCAACAGCTTCACGGACTCCAATCGGCCCCAGCATTTT | CANSFTDSNRPQHF | NA | NA | TRBJ1-5 | TRBV7-2
TGTGCCAGCAGTATGGGACAGGGGGTGTTCGGCTACACCTTC | CASSMGQGVFGYTF | many | TRBD1 | TRBJ1-2 | TRBV27
TGTGCCAGCAGCCGAGGCGAGGGGGACTATGGCTACACCTTC | CASSRGEGDYGYTF | many | NA | TRBJ1-2 | TRBV7-9
TGCAGTGCTAGTCCAGGGGGCTCTGGCTACACCTTC | CSASPGGSGYTF | many | TRBD1 | TRBJ1-2 | TRBV20-1
TGCGCCAGCAGCCTTAGCGGGGACTCCTACGAGCAGTACTTC | CASSLSGDSYEQYF | many | TRBD2 | TRBJ2-7 | TRBV5-1
TGCAGTGCCCCCAAACGCGGGGGGACCGGGGAGCTGTTTTTT | CSAPKRGGTGELFF | many | TRBD2 | TRBJ2-2 | TRBV20-1
TGCAGTGCCCAGGGACAGGGGGCGACCAATTCACCCCTCCACTTT | CSAQGQGATNSPLHF | NA | TRBD1 | TRBJ1-6 | TRBV20-1
TGCAGTGCTAGAGGACGACCTCAACAGGGTTTTTTAACCGGGGAGCTGTTTTTT | CSARGRPQQGFLTGELFF | many | NA | TRBJ2-2 | TRBV20-1
TGTGCCAGCAGCCAAAGGTTCACCGGGGAGCTGTTTTTT | CASSQRFTGELFF | few | NA | TRBJ2-2 | TRBV14
TGTGCCAGCAGCCCATCGGGTTTGAGCACAGATACGCAGTATTTT | CASSPSGLSTDTQYF | many | NA | TRBJ2-3 | TRBV7-3
TGTGCCAGCAGTGGATACCTCAACAACAGGGGCCACGAGCAGTACTTC | CASSGYLNNRGHEQYF | few | TRBD1 | TRBJ2-7 | TRBV6-2/TRBV6-3
TGTGCCAGCAGCACCCCCGGGACAGGGGACACTGAAGCTTTCTTT | CASSTPGTGDTEAFF | many | TRBD1 | TRBJ1-1 | TRBV5-6
TGTGCCAGCAGTTACCAGGGAATGATCGGCTACACCTTC | CASSYQGMIGYTF | many | NA | TRBJ1-2 | TRBV6-5
TGTGCCAGCAGTCCCCACAGGGAGACCCAGTACTTC | CASSPHRETQYF | many | NA | TRBJ2-5 | TRBV6-5
TGCAGTGCCGGGTACCTGACAGAGAACACTGAAGCTTTCTTT | CSAGYLTENTEAFF | few | NA | TRBJ1-1 | TRBV20-1
TGTGCCAGCAGGAAATCAGGGGGCACTGAAGCTTTCTTT | CASRKSGGTEAFF | many | TRBD1 | TRBJ1-1 | TRBV6-5
TGCGCCAGCAGCAATAGCGGGGCCAACACAGATACGCAGTATTTT | CASSNSGANTDTQYF | many | TRBD2 | TRBJ2-3 | TRBV5-1
TGTGCCAGCAGCCCGTCGAGCCAAGAGACCCAGTACTTC | CASSPSSQETQYF | many | NA | TRBJ2-5 | TRBV7-9
TGCGCCAGCACTCCAGGGGAGGGCGAGACCCAGTACTTC | CASTPGEGETQYF | many | NA | TRBJ2-5 | TRBV5-1
TGTGCCACCGCGGCGGGTCCCTACGATGAGCAGTGCTTC | CATAAGPYDEQCF | NA | NA | TRBJ2-1 | TRBV24-1
TGTGCCAGCAGTTTATCGGGCACCGATGAGCTGTTTTTT | CASSLSGTDELFF | once | NA | TRBJ2-2 | TRBV12-3/TRBV12-4
TGCAGTGGACAGAGAATGGGCGAGCAGTACTTC | CSGQRMGEQYF | many | NA | TRBJ2-7 | TRBV20-1
TGCGCCAGCAGCTTGGGTCGGGCCCTGACCTACGAGCAGTACTTC | CASSLGRALTYEQYF | many | NA | TRBJ2-7 | TRBV5-1
TGTGCCAGCTCCAAAACAGGCACAGATACGCAGTATTTT | CASSKTGTDTQYF | many | NA | TRBJ2-3 | TRBV18
TGTGCCAGCAGCGCGGAGGGGAGCTCCTACAATGAGCAGTTCTTC | CASSAEGSSYNEQFF | many | NA | TRBJ2-1 | TRBV9
TGTGCCAGCAGTGACCCAGGGGAAGCGGGGGGCCTTCTAGGGGAGACCCAGTACTTC | CASSDPGEAGGLLGETQYF | few | TRBD2 | TRBJ2-5 | TRBV25-1
TGCGCCAGCAGCCCACAGGGAATGATGACAGATACGCAGTATTTT | CASSPQGMMTDTQYF | many | NA | TRBJ2-3 | TRBV5-1
TGCAGTGCTAGGCCCCCGGGACAGGGTGGCACCGGGGAGCTGTTTTTT | CSARPPGQGGTGELFF | many | TRBD1 | TRBJ2-2 | TRBV20-1
TGTGCCTCTACCCGTGGGGCCACCGGGGAGCTGTTTTTT | CASTRGATGELFF | many | NA | TRBJ2-2 | TRBV2
TGCAGTGCTAGAGACGTCAATGGCCGGGGAGGCACCGGGGAGCTGTTTTTT | CSARDVNGRGGTGELFF | many | NA | TRBJ2-2 | TRBV20-1
TGCGCCAGCAGCTTCCACGACAGCACGAATTACGAGCAGTACTTC | CASSFHDSTNYEQYF | many | NA | TRBJ2-7 | TRBV5-1
TGTGCCACCAGTGATAAATCAGGGACTAGTATCGATGAGCAGTTCTTC | CATSDKSGTSIDEQFF | NA | TRBD2 | TRBJ2-1 | TRBV24-1
TGCAGTGCTAGCCCGAGGACAGGGGTTGGGCAGCCCCAGCATTTT | CSASPRTGVGQPQHF | many | TRBD1 | TRBJ1-5 | TRBV20-1
TGTGCCAGCAGCCAAAAACTGAATGGCTACACCTTC | CASSQKLNGYTF | many | NA | TRBJ1-2 | TRBV3-1
TGCGCCAGCAGCCGAGACAGGGGTCGAAGCAATCAGCCCCAGCATTTT | CASSRDRGRSNQPQHF | many | TRBD1 | TRBJ1-5 | TRBV4-3
TGTGCCAGCAGTTTAGGGTCGACGGACTATGGCTACACCTTC | CASSLGSTDYGYTF | many | NA | TRBJ1-2 | TRBV7-2
TGCGCCAGCAGCTTCGACAGACGGGATTCACCCCTCCACTTT | CASSFDRRDSPLHF | many | NA | TRBJ1-6 | TRBV5-1
TGCGCCAGCAGCCAAGATCGGGACTGGAGCGCCTACGAGCAGTGCTTC | CASSQDRDWSAYEQCF | NA | NA | TRBJ2-7 | TRBV4-3